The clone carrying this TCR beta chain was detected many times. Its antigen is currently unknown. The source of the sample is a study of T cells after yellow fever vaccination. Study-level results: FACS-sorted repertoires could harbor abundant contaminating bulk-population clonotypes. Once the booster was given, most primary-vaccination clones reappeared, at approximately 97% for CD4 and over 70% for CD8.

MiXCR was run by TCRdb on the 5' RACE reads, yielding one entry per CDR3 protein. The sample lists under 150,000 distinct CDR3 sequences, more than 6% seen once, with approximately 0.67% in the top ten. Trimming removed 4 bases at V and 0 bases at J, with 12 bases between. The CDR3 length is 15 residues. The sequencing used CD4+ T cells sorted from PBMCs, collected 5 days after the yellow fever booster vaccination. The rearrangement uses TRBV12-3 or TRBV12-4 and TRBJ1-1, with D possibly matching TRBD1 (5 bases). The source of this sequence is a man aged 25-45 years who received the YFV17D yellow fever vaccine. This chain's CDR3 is CASSSGEVLNTEAFF. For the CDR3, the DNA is TGTGCCAGCAGTTCGGGGGAAGTTTTGAACACTGAAGCTTTCTTT.